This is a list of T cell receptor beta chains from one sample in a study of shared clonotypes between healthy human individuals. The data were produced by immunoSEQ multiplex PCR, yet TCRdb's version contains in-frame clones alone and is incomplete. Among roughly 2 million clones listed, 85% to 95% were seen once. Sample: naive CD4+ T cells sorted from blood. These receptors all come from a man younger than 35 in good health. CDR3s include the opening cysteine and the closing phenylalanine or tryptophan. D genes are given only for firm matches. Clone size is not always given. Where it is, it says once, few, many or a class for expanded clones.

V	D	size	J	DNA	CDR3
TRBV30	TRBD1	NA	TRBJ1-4	TGTGCCTGGAGTCTTAGACAGGGAGAACTGTTTTTT	CAWSLRQGELFF
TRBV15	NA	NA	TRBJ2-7	TGTGCCACCAGCAGAGATAGAAGATACGAGCAGTACTTC	CATSRDRRYEQYF
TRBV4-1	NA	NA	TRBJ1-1	TGCGCCAGCAGTAGAGTGGGCGGAAACACTGAAGCTTTCTTT	CASSRVGGNTEAFF
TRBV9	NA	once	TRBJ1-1	TGTGCCAGCAGCATATCAGGGGCTGGCTGGGGCACTGAAGCTTTCTTT	CASSISGAGWGTEAFF
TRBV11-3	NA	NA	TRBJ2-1	TGTGCCAGCAGCTTAGTTTTAGGGGCCCCCAATGAGCAGTTCTTC	CASSLVLGAPNEQFF
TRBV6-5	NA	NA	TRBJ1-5	TGTGCCAGCAGCCCCGGGGGCGGGTTTAAGCCCCAGCATTTT	CASSPGGGFKPQHF
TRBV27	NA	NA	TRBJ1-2	TGTGCCAGCAGTTTCCGGGACCTGCGGGGCTACACCTTC	CASSFRDLRGYTF
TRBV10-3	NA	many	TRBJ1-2	TGTGCCATCAGTGAGGGACAGCTATACTATGGCTACACCTTC	CAISEGQLYYGYTF
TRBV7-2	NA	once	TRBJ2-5	TGTGCCAGCAGCCGGGGACCTCAAGAGACCCAGTACTTC	CASSRGPQETQYF
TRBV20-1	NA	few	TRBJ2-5	TGCAGTGCTAGAATGGAGACCCAGTACTTC	CSARMETQYF
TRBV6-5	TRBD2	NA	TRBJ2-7	TGTGCCAGCAGGACTAGCGGGAGCTCCTACGAGCAGTACTTC	CASRTSGSSYEQYF
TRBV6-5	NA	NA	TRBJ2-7	TGTGCCAGCAGACCAAGGGGTCTTTCTTACGAGCAGTACTTC	CASRPRGLSYEQYF
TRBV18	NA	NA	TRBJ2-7	TGTGCCAGCTCACCACGGCGGGACAACTACGAGCAGTACTTC	CASSPRRDNYEQYF
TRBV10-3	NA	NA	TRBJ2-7	TGTGCCATCAGTGACAGGAGCTCCTACGAGCAGTACTTC	CAISDRSSYEQYF
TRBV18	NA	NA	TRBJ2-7	TGTGCCAGCTCACCACGAGATAGCTCCTACGAGCAGTACTTC	CASSPRDSSYEQYF
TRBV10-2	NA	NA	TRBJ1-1	TGCGCCAGCAAACAGGGTGGGACTGAAGCTTTCTTT	CASKQGGTEAFF
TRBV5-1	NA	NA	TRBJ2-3	TGCGCCAGCAGCTTGGGCGGTGGGGTAGATACGCAGTATTTT	CASSLGGGVDTQYF
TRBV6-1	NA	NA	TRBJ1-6	TGTGCCAGCAGATTGGACGGGGGAAATTCACCCCTCCACTTT	CASRLDGGNSPLHF
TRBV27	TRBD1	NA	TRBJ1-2	TGTGCCAGCAGTTATTCACAGGGGGGCTATGGCTACACCTTC	CASSYSQGGYGYTF
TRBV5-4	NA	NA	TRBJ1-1	TGTGCCAGCAGCCGTAGGGGGGACACTGAAGCTTTCTTT	CASSRRGDTEAFF
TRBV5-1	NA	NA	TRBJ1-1	TGCGCCAGCAGCGCCCAAGCGGATACTGAAGCTTTCTTT	CASSAQADTEAFF
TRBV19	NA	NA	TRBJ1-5	TGTGCCAGTAGTGCTACAGGGATTGGAGATCAGCCCCAGCATTTT	CASSATGIGDQPQHF
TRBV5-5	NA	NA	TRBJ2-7	NA	CASSWGQGNFF
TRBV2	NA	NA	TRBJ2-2	TGTGCCAGCAGTGACCCGGGACGGAACACCGGGGAGCTGTTTTTT	CASSDPGRNTGELFF
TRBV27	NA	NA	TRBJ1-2	TGTGCCAGCAGTACCATGACAGGCAAGCCCTATGGCTACACCTTC	CASSTMTGKPYGYTF
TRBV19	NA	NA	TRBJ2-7	TGTGCCAGTAGTATCGGCGGTTCCTCCTACGAGCAGTACTTC	CASSIGGSSYEQYF
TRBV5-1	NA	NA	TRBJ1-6	TGCGCCAGCAGCCGAGGGCAGGCTTCATCCTATAATTCACCCCTCCACTTT	CASSRGQASSYNSPLHF
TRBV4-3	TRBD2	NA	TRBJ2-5	TGCGCCAGCAGCCAAGGTCTAGCGGGAGGCTCGGGGCAGTACTTC	CASSQGLAGGSGQYF
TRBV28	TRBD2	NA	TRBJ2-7	TGTGCCAGCAGGGGGACTAGCGGGATCTACGAGCAGTACTTC	CASRGTSGIYEQYF
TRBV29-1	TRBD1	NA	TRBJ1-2	TGCAGCGTTGAGACAGGGGAGAACTATGGCTACACCTTC	CSVETGENYGYTF
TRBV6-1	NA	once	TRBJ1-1	TGTGCCAGCAGTTCGGAGGGGAACACTGAAGCTTTCTTT	CASSSEGNTEAFF
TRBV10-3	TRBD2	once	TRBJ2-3	TGTGCCTCGCGGACTAGCGGGGGAACCGATACGCAGTATTTT	CASRTSGGTDTQYF
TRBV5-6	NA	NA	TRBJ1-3	TGTGCCAGCAGCTTGAGGTCGATAGTAAGCTCTGGAAACACCATATATTTT	CASSLRSIVSSGNTIYF
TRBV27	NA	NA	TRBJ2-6	TGTGCCAGCAAGAGGACAGCCCCTGGGGCCAACGTCCTGACTTTC	CASKRTAPGANVLTF
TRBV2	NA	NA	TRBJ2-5	TGTGCCAGCAGTGTATTCAGGTCGGAGACCCAGTACTTC	CASSVFRSETQYF
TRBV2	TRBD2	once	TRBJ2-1	TGTGCCAGCAGCGCCAGCGGGAGCCCCTACAATGAGCAGTTCTTC	CASSASGSPYNEQFF
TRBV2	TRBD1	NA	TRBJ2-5	TGTGCCAGCAGTACAGACAGGGGGCGCCGAGAGACCCAGTACTTC	CASSTDRGRRETQYF
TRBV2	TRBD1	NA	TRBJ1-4	TGTGCCAGCAGTGTCCGGGACAGAAATGAAAAACTGTTTTTT	CASSVRDRNEKLFF
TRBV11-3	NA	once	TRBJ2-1	TGTGCCAGCAGCTTGGGGCAGAAAAGTTACAATGAGCAGTTCTTC	CASSLGQKSYNEQFF
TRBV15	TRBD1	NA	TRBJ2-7	TGTGCCACCAGCAGCCCCGGACAGGGGGCGAAGAGCGGCTACGAGCAGTACTTC	CATSSPGQGAKSGYEQYF
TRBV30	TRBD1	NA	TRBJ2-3	TGTGCCTGGAATAGCCGCCCACAGGGGAAGGGCCTCGTAGATACGCAGTATTTT	CAWNSRPQGKGLVDTQYF
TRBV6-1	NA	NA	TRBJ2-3	TGTGCCAGCAGGCTTTTAGGGTCAGGCACAGATACGCAGTATTTT	CASRLLGSGTDTQYF
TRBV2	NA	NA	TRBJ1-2	TGTGCCAGCAGTGTCTCAGGCAGGGGCCTACCTATAATGGACTATGGCTACACCTTC	CASSVSGRGLPIMDYGYTF
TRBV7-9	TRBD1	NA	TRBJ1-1	TGTGCCAGCAGCGCTGAGGGGGCAACTGAAGCTTTCTTT	CASSAEGATEAFF
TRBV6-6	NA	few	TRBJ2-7	TGTGCCAGCAGGCTACAGGGCGGGAACGAGCAGTACTTC	CASRLQGGNEQYF
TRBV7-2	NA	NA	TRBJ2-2	TGTGCCAGCAGTTTCGTTGGGTGGAACACCGGGGAGCTGTTTTTT	CASSFVGWNTGELFF
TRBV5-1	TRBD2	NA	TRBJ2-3	TGCGCCAGCAGCTCTGGGACTAGCCATTTTCTCACAGATACGCAGTATTTT	CASSSGTSHFLTDTQYF
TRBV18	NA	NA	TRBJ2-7	TGTGCCAGCTCACCACCGGGACGGAGCTACGAGCAGTACTTC	CASSPPGRSYEQYF
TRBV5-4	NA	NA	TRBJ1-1	TGTGCCAGCAGCAGTACAGGACGCGAAGCTTTCTTT	CASSSTGREAFF
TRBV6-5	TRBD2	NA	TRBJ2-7	TGTGCCAGCAGTTACTCGGGGCGGGGGAGTTCCTACGAGCAGTACTTC	CASSYSGRGSSYEQYF
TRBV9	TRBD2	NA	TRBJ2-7	TGTGCCAGCAGCGTAGACGTTAGCGGGTTCTACGAGCAGTACTTC	CASSVDVSGFYEQYF
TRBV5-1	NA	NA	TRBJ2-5	TGCGCCAGCAGCTTGGAGGGTCCCGCGGAGACCCAGTACTTC	CASSLEGPAETQYF
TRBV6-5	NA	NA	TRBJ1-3	TGTGCCAGCAGCCGGGGGGATTACAGGGAGAACACCATATATTTT	CASSRGDYRENTIYF